Shown below are 17 T cell receptor beta chains from a single sample sequenced in a study of blood T cell repertoires in COVID-19 (dated by TCRdb to the early 2020s). The library was obtained by the immunoSEQ multiplex PCR assay. TCRdb re-hosts the immuneACCESS table, in-frame sequences only. Its copies lack some clones; in the studies checked, an unresolved V gene accounts for under half of them, and the cause for the rest is not known. The sample includes 200,000 to 250,000 clones, with approximately 86% observed a single time. Approximately 1.5% of the sample is in the top ten clones. What was sequenced was peripheral blood. Receptors were obtained from a man aged 18-30 years with active or convalescent COVID-19.

The V gene is TRBV7-9, the J gene TRBJ2-1, with 7 nucleotides matching TRBD2. The germline CDR1 and CDR2 sequences are SEHNR and FQNEAQ (reference sequence). The length of the CDR3 is 14 residues. V gave up 7 bases and J gave up 5 bases; unmatched junction bases: 8. In DNA, the CDR3 is TGTGCCAGCACCCAACTCCTAGCGGACAATGAGCAGTTCTTC. Amino acids: CASTQLLADNEQFF.

About this clone itself: The same CDR3 arises from other DNA sequences in this sample as well. The chain joins TRBV18 to TRBJ1-3; the D gene is possibly TRBD1 (5 bases). Germline CDR1 and CDR2: KGHSH and LQKENI. The CDR3 totals 15 residues. Trimming cost V 3 bases and J 0 bases, with 9 bases left between them. CDR3 coding DNA: TGTGCCAGCTCACCCCTGCAGGGCTCTGGAAACACCATATATTTT. Its protein is CASSPLQGSGNTIYF.

This chain links TRBV3-1 (or the pseudogene TRBV3-2) with TRBJ2-1, with 8 bases matching TRBD1. Germline trimming cut 0 bases from V and 14 bases from J; bases unmatched to any gene: 15. From germline, CDR1 is LGHDT and CDR2 YNNKEL (reference sequence). This CDR3 is 16 amino acids long. The DNA for the CDR3 is TGTGCCAGCAGCCAAGATTTTCCTCCGACAGGGGAAGCGGAGTTCTTC. Residues: CASSQDFPPTGEAEFF.

J is TRBJ2-2 and V is TRBV4-2; TRBD2 aligns across 8 bases. J was trimmed by 1 base and V by 1 base; bases with no gene match: 2. This CDR3 spans 16 amino acids. CDR1 is LGHNA and CDR2 is YNFKEQ in the germline V gene. For the CDR3, the DNA is TGTGCCAGCAGCCAAGGGCTAGCGGGGAACACCGGGGAGCTGTTTTTT. It codes for CASSQGLAGNTGELFF.

The chain recombines TRBV7-2 with TRBJ2-1, with TRBD2 as a possible D gene (7 bases). The CDR3 consists of 17 residues. The germline CDR1 and CDR2 sequences are SGHTA and FQGNSA. The V end was cut by 3 bases, the J end by 4 bases, with 19 bases between. The CDR3 loop reads CASSFPSSGGAYNEQFF. DNA for the CDR3: TGTGCCAGCAGCTTTCCTTCATCGGGGGGCGCTTACAATGAGCAGTTCTTC.

The chain combines TRBV6-1 with TRBJ2-1; weak D call: TRBD2 (5 bases). Germline CDR1 MNHNS, CDR2 SASEGT. Trimming removed 3 bases at V and 3 bases at J, with 21 bases between. The CDR3 loop spans 18 amino acids. DNA of the CDR3: TGTGCCAGCAGTGATGGAGGAGGCTTAGCGATTCTCTACAATGAGCAGTTCTTC. This translates into CASSDGGGLAILYNEQFF.

For this clone: At one end the junction does not follow the germline gene, possibly because of a read error. The rearrangement joins TRBV27 to TRBJ2-7; TRBD1 matches at 9 bases. This CDR3 contains 15 residues. Germline loops: CDR1 MNHEY, CDR2 SMNVEV (reference sequence). CDR3 sequence: CASSLNTGGSHEQYF. CDR3 sequence (DNA): TGTGCCAGCAGTTTAAATACAGGGGGCTCCCACGAGCAGTACTTC.

The rearrangement uses TRBV5-1 and TRBJ2-7; unclear D gene. Germline-derived CDR1 and CDR2 are SGHRS and YFSETQ. This CDR3 region has 14 residues. V dropped 2 bases and J dropped 0 bases, with 9 bases sitting between them. Here the CDR3 DNA reads TGCGCCAGCAGCTTTGGGCAGGACTCCTACGAGCAGTACTTC. The encoded protein is CASSFGQDSYEQYF.

V usage is TRBV3-1 (or the pseudogene TRBV3-2) and J usage is TRBJ1-1; 7 nucleotides line up with TRBD1. The CDR3 is 12 residues long. Germline loops: CDR1 LGHDT, CDR2 YNNKEL (reference sequence). The ends lost 4 bases at V and 8 bases at J; junction bases unmatched: 4. The CDR3 is CASSLQGREAFF. As DNA, the CDR3 is TGTGCCAGCAGCCTACAGGGGCGGGAAGCTTTCTTT.

J is TRBJ1-3 and V is TRBV30; D not certain. The germline gives CDR1 GTSNPN, CDR2 SVGIG (reference sequence). The V and J ends lost 0 bases and 4 bases respectively, with 13 bases between them. The CDR3 contains 15 residues. As DNA, the CDR3 is TGTGCCTGGAGTGTAGCATCAGGATCCGGAAACACCATATATTTT. Translation gives CAWSVASGSGNTIYF.

This chain uses TRBV2 with TRBJ2-1; D is perhaps TRBD2 (6 bases). The CDR3 runs 12 residues. The V gene's germline CDR1 is SNHLY and CDR2 FYNNEI. V was cut by 9 bases and J by 7 bases, with 13 bases left in between. The DNA of the CDR3 is TGTGCCAGGGAGGGCAGGGAAAATGAGCAGTTCTTC. Residues: CAREGRENEQFF.

V gene TRBV3-1 (or the pseudogene TRBV3-2) combines with J gene TRBJ1-3; TRBD1 matches 10 bases. V was clipped by 6 bases and J by 4 bases; unmatched bases: 6. Germline loops: CDR1 LGHDT, CDR2 YNNKEL (reference sequence). The length of the CDR3 is 15 residues. The chain's CDR3 is CASSTPGQGGNTIYF. In nucleotides, the CDR3 is TGTGCCAGCAGTACACCGGGACAGGGGGGAAACACCATATATTTT.

The chain links TRBV5-6 to TRBJ2-5; tentative D call: TRBD1 (5 bases). The CDR3 runs to 15 residues. The V gene lost 0 bases and the J gene lost 5 bases, with 14 bases spanning the gap. Germline CDR1 and CDR2: SGHDT and YYEEEE. CDR3 residues: CASSLGGPSGETQYF. The DNA of the CDR3 is TGTGCCAGCAGCTTGGGGGGCCCGTCGGGCGAGACCCAGTACTTC.

The chain links TRBV5-4 to TRBJ1-3; D gene uncertain. Per the germline V gene, CDR1 is SGHNT and CDR2 is YYREEE (reference sequence). The V gene lost 0 bases and the J gene lost 5 bases, with 12 bases spanning the gap. The CDR3 runs 15 residues. For the CDR3, the DNA is TGTGCCAGCAGCTTGGAAGCAGGTACCAGAAACACCATATATTTT. Encoded protein: CASSLEAGTRNTIYF. Full variable domain (rest looked up from reference TRBV5-4 and TRBJ1-3): ETGVTQSPTHLIKTRGQQVTLRCSSQSGHNTVSWYQQALGQGPQFIFQYYREEENGRGNFPPRFSGLQFPNYSSELNVNALELDDSALYLCASSLEAGTRNTIYFGEGSWLTVV.

This chain joins TRBV25-1 and TRBJ2-1; 10 nucleotides align to TRBD2. J was trimmed by 3 bases and V by 6 bases; bases with no gene match: 8. Germline values: CDR1 MGHDK, CDR2 SYGVNS. The CDR3 consists of 16 residues. CDR3 protein: CASSAHIAGGYNEQFF. In DNA form, the CDR3 reads TGTGCCAGCAGCGCGCATATAGCGGGAGGCTACAATGAGCAGTTCTTC.

The chain joins TRBV30 to TRBJ2-3; 8 positions agree with TRBD1. V dropped 2 bases and J dropped 4; count of bases not matched to a gene: 14. The CDR3 is 17 residues long. The germline gives CDR1 GTSNPN, CDR2 SVGIG (reference sequence). In nucleotides, the CDR3 is TGTGCCTGGAGTCCACCCGGGCAGGGGGCGACCTCAGATACGCAGTATTTT. Its protein is CAWSPPGQGATSDTQYF.

This chain links TRBV4-1 with TRBJ1-1; no clear D gene. V gave up 1 base and J gave up 2 bases, with 11 bases separating them. Looked up from germline, CDR1 is MGHRA and CDR2 is YSYEKL. This CDR3 has 15 residues. Written as DNA, the CDR3 is TGCGCCAGCAGCCAAGTCCTGAGTCTCAACACTGAAGCTTTCTTT. Translation: CASSQVLSLNTEAFF.